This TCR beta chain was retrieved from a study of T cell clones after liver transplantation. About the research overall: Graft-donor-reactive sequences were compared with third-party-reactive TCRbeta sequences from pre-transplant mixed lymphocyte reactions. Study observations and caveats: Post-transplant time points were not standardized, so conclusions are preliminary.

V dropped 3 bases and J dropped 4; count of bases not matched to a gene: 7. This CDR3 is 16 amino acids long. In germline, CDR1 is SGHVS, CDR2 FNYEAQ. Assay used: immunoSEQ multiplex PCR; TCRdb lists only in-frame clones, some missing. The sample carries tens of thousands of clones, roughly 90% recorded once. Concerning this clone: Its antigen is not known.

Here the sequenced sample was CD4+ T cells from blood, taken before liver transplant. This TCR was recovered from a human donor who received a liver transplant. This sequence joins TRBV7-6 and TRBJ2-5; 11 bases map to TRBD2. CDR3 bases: TGTGCCAGCAGCTTGTTAGCGGGAGGGCCGAGAGAGACCCAGTACTTC. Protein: CASSLLAGGPRETQYF.